This passage covers 13 T cell receptor beta chains from one sample sequenced in a study of shared clonotypes between healthy human individuals. Sequenced by immunoSEQ multiplex PCR; TCRdb stores in-frame clones only, minus some. The sample includes some 790,000 clones, approximately 72% of them seen just once. The sequencing sample was made of memory CD4+ T cells sorted from blood. Subset in this sample: CD45RA-negative fraction. The receptor source for this set is a woman in her 30s in good health.

V gene TRBV10-3 combines with J gene TRBJ1-3, with TRBD1 as a possible D gene (5 bases). The CDR3 is made up of 12 amino acids. Germline values: CDR1 ENHRY, CDR2 SYGVKD. Trimming pared 9 bases from V and 0 bases from J, leaving 6 bases between. This CDR3 is CAMTDSGNTIYF. CDR3 nucleotide sequence: TGTGCCATGACAGACTCTGGAAACACCATATATTTT.

The count of this clone is one. The DNA of the CDR3 is TGTGCCAGCAGCTTAAGCCTAGCGCTAGCCAAAAACATTCAGTACTTC. It is translated as CASSLSLALAKNIQYF. The V and J genes are TRBV11-2 and TRBJ2-4; possibly TRBD2 for D (6 bases). Trimming stripped 2 bases from V and 0 bases from J, with 11 bases between. The germline V gene has CDR1 SGHAT and CDR2 FQNNGV. The CDR3 runs 16 residues.

The rearrangement links TRBV29-1 to TRBJ2-7, with D uncertain. In germline, CDR1 is SQVTM, CDR2 ANQGSEA. V was clipped by 4 bases and J by 3 bases, with 13 bases between them. This CDR3 is built from 13 residues. Here the CDR3 reads CSVGRASNYEQYF. The DNA of the CDR3 is TGCAGCGTTGGGCGAGCGTCCAACTACGAGCAGTACTTC.

The table lists this clone with a few counts. The chain links TRBV6-1 to TRBJ2-2; the D gene could be TRBD1 or TRBD2 (5 bases each). The CDR3 length is 14 residues. V was pared by 5 bases and J by 3 bases, with 10 bases between. Germline values: CDR1 MNHNS, CDR2 SASEGT. In nucleotides, the CDR3 is TGTGCCAGCAGTAAGGGGACGGACACCGGGGAGCTGTTTTTT. The encoded protein is CASSKGTDTGELFF.

In its sample, this clone was seen a few times. The rearrangement links TRBV7-2 to TRBJ1-1; 7 nucleotides match TRBD1. The CDR3 length is 14 residues. The germline V gene has CDR1 SGHTA and CDR2 FQGNSA. Unmatched junction bases numbered 3, after V lost 1 base and J lost 4 bases. CDR3 residues: CASSLDRGVTEAFF. DNA for the CDR3: TGTGCCAGCAGCTTAGACAGGGGAGTCACTGAAGCTTTCTTT.

This clone has only a few counts. The chain recombines TRBV7-7 with TRBJ2-5; 7 bases are a match to TRBD2. This CDR3 has 14 residues. CDR1 and CDR2 (germline): SSHAT, FNYEAQ (reference sequence). The trim removed 1 base at V and 4 bases at J, leaving 3 bases unmatched. The CDR3 protein is CASSLGSGGETQYF. The CDR3 DNA is TGTGCCAGCAGCTTAGGGTCGGGAGGAGAGACCCAGTACTTC.

This clone was detected only a few times. The chain has TRBV28 and TRBJ1-1; 9 positions match TRBD1. V shed 2 bases and J 6 bases; nucleotides not matched to a gene: 10. The CDR3 contains 16 residues. Germline CDR1 and CDR2: MDHEN and SYDVKM. The DNA for the CDR3 is TGTGCCAGCAGTTTACCCCCTGGACAGGGGAGCGCTGAAGCTTTCTTT. Amino acid sequence: CASSLPPGQGSAEAFF.

The chain is built from TRBV6-5 and TRBJ1-1; D may be TRBD1 (5 bases). With 7 bases removed from V and 2 bases from J, the gap between germline ends came to 11 bases. CDR3 length equals 13 residues. Germline V gene lookup returns CDR1 MNHEY and CDR2 SVGAGI. Here the CDR3 DNA reads TGTGCCAGCACCCTGGACATAAACACTGAAGCTTTCTTT. Protein product: CASTLDINTEAFF.

V and J are TRBV18 and TRBJ2-3, with 7 bases that match TRBD1. The germline gives CDR1 KGHSH, CDR2 LQKENI. This CDR3 spans 14 amino acids. Losses at the gene ends were 2 bases for V and 2 bases for J; bases not matched to a gene: 1. The CDR3 nucleotides read TGTGCCAGCTCACCAAGGGGGCTCACAGATACGCAGTATTTT. Amino acids: CASSPRGLTDTQYF.

This sequence joins TRBV2 and TRBJ2-3; weak D call: TRBD1 (6 bases). There are 15 residues in the CDR3. Deletions cut 5 bases from V and 6 bases from J, with 18 bases between. Germline values: CDR1 SNHLY, CDR2 FYNNEI. CDR3 protein: CASSPGQRTYDTQYF. CDR3 nucleotides: TGTGCCAGCAGTCCAGGACAGCGTACCTACGATACGCAGTATTTT.

CDR3 coding DNA: TGTGCCAGCAGCTTTACCGGGACTGCACCGTACAATGAGCAGTTCTTC. It is translated as CASSFTGTAPYNEQFF. The chain couples TRBV11-3 to TRBJ2-1; the D gene is possibly TRBD2 (6 bases). The CDR3 has 16 residues. Trimming removed 3 bases at V and 4 bases at J, with 16 bases between. Germline assignment: CDR1 SGHNT and CDR2 YENEEA.

This chain links TRBV29-1 with TRBJ2-7; TRBD1 is a possible D gene (5 bases). In germline, CDR1 is SQVTM, CDR2 ANQGSEA. The ends were cut back, 1 base at V and 2 bases at J, with 9 bases in the middle. CDR3 length: 13 amino acids. The CDR3 bases are TGCAGCGTTGAAGCAGGGCATGCCTACGAGCAGTACTTC. Encoded protein: CSVEAGHAYEQYF.

V usage is TRBV6-5 and J usage is TRBJ1-5, with 7 bases identical to TRBD1. Trimming removed 5 bases from V and 7 bases from J; junction bases left unmatched: 5. This CDR3 comprises 13 residues. The V gene's germline CDR1 is MNHEY and CDR2 SVGAGI. The CDR3 DNA reads TGTGCCAGCAGTCCTAACAGGGGACAGCCCCAGCATTTT. Translating it yields CASSPNRGQPQHF.